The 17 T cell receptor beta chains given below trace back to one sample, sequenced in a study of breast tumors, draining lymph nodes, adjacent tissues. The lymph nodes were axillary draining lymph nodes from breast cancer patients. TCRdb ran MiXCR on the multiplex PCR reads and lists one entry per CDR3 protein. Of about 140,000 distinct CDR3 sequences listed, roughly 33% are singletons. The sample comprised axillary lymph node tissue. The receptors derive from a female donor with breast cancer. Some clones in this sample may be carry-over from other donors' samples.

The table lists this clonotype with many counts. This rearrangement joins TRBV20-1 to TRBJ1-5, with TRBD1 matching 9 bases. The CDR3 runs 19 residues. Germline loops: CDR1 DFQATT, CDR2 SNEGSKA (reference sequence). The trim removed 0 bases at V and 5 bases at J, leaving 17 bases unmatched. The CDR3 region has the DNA TGCAGTGCTAGAGATGCGGGACAGGGATTCAGAGGGGGGGATCAGCCCCAGCATTTT. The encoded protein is CSARDAGQGFRGGDQPQHF.

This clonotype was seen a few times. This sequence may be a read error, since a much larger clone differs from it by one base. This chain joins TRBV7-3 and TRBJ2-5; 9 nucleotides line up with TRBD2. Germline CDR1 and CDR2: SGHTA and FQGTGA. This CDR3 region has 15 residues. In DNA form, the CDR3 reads TGTGCCAGCAGCTTCGGGGGACTAGCCCAAGAGACCCAGCACTTC. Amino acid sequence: CASSFGGLAQETQHF.

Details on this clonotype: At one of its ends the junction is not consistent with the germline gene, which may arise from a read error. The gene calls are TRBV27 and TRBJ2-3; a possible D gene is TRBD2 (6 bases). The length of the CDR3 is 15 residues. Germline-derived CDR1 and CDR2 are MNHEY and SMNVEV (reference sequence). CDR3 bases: TGTGCCACCAGTGGGGGTAGCGGATTTACAGATACGCAGTATTTT. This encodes CATSGGSGFTDTQYF.

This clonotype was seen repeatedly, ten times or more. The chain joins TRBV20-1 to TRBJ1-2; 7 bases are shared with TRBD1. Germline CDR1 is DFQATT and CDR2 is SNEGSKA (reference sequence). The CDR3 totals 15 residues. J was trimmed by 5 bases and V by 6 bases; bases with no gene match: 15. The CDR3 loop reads CSAPGREDRRYGYTF. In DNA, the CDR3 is TGCAGTGCCCCAGGGAGAGAGGACAGGAGGTATGGCTACACCTTC.

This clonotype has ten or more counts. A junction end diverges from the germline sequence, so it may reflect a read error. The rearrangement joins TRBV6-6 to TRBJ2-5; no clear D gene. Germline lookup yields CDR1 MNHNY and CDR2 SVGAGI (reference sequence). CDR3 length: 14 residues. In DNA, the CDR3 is TGTGCCAGCAGTCACTCAGAAGCACAAGAGACCCAGTACTTC. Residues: CASSHSEAQETQYF.

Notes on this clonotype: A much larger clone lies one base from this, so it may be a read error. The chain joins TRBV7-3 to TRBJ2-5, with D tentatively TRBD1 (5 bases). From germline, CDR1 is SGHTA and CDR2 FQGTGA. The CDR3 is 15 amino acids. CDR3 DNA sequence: TGTGCCAGCGGCTTAACAGGAACTGGGGCCGAGACCCAGCACTTC. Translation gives CASGLTGTGAETQHF.

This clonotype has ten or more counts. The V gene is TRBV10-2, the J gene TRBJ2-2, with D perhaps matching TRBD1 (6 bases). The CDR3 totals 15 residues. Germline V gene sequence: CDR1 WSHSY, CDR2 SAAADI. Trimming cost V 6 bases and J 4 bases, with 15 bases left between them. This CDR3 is CASRKTGLGTGELFF. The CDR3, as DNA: TGCGCCAGCAGGAAAACAGGGTTGGGCACCGGGGAGCTGTTTTTT.

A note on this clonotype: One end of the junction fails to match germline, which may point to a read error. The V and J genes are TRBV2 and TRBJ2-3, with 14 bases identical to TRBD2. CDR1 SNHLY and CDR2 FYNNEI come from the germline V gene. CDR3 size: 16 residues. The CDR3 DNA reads TGTGCCAGCAGGGAAAGACTAGCGGGGGGGTCCGTGAGGCAGTATTTC. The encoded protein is CASRERLAGGSVRQYF.

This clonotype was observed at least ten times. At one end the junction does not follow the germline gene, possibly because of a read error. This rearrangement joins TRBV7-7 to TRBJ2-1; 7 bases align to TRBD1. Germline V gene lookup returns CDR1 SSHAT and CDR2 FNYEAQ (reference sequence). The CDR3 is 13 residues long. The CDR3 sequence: CASSSTGDHEQFF. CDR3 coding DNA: TGTGCTAGCAGCTCCACAGGGGACCATGAGCAGTTCTTC.

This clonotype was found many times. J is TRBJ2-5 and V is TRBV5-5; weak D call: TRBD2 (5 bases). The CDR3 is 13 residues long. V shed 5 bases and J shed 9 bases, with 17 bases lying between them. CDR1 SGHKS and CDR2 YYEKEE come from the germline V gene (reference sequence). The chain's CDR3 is CASRVLRDGAQYF. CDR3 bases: TGTGCCAGCAGAGTGTTACGGGATGGGGCCCAGTACTTC.

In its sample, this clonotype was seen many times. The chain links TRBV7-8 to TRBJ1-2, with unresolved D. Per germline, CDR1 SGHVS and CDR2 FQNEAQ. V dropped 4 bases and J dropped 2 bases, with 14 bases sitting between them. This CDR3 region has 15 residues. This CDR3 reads CASSSSRGANYGYTF. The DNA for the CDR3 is TGTGCCAGCAGCTCCAGCAGAGGTGCCAACTATGGCTACACCTTC.

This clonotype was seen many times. This CDR3 reads CASSFQGGRDYGYTF. The DNA for the CDR3 is TGTGCCAGCAGTTTCCAAGGGGGCAGGGACTATGGCTACACCTTC. The V call is TRBV27, the J call TRBJ1-2; TRBD1 matches at 7 bases. The CDR3 totals 15 residues. The germline V gene encodes CDR1 MNHEY and CDR2 SMNVEV (reference sequence). V gave up 3 bases and J gave up 3 bases; unmatched junction bases: 7.

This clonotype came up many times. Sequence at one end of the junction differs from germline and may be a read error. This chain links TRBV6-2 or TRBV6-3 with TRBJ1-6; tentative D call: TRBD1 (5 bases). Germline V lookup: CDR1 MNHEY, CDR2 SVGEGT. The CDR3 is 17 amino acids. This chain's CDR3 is CASSHSRQGAVRSPLHF. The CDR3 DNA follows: TGTGCCAGCAGTCACTCGAGGCAGGGCGCAGTACGATCACCCCTCCACTTT.

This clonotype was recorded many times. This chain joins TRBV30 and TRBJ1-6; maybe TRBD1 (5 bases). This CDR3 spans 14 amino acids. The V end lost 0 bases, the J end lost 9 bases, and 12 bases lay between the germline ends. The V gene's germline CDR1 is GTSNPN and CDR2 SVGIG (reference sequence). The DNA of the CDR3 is TGTGCCTGGAGTGTCCAGGGACGGGCTTCACCCCTCCACTTT. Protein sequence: CAWSVQGRASPLHF.

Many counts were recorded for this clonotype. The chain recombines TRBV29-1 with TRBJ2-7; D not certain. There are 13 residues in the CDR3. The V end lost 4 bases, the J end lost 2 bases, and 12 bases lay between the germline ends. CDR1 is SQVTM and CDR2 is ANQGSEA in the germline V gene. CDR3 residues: CSVVGSDPYEQYF. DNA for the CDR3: TGCAGCGTTGTCGGGTCGGACCCCTACGAGCAGTACTTC.

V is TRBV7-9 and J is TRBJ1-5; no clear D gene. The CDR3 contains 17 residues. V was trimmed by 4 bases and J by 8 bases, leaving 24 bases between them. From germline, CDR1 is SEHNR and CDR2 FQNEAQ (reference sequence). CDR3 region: CASSSLDGLAGNEPQHF. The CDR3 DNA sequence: TGTGCCAGCAGCTCACTAGATGGACTAGCGGGGAATGAGCCCCAGCATTTT.

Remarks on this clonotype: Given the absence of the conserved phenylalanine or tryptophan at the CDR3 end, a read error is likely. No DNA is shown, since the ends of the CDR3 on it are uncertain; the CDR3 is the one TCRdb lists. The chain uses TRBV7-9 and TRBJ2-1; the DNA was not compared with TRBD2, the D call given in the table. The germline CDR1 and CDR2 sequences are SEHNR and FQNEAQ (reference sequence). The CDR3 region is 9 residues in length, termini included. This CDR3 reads CASSRPIAG.